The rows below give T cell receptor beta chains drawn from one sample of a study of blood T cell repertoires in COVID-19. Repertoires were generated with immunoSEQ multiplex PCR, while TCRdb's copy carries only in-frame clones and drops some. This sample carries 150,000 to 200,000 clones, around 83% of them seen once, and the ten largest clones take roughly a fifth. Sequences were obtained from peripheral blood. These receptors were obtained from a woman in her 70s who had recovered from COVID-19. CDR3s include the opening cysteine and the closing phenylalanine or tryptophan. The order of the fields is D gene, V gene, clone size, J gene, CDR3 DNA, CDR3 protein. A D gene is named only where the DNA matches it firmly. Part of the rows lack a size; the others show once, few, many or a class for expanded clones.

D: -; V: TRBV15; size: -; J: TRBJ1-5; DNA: TGTGCCACCAGCAGAGACCGCGGATCTGGCAATCAGCCCCAGCATTTT; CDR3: CATSRDRGSGNQPQHF
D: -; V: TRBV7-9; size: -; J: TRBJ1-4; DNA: TGTGCCAGCAGCGGGAGGGGGTCAGGATCCGAAAAACTGTTTTTT; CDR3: CASSGRGSGSEKLFF
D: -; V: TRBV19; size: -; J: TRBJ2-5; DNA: TGTGCCAGTAGTATTGGGGCTGACTCCCTAGAGACCCAGTACTTC; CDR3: CASSIGADSLETQYF
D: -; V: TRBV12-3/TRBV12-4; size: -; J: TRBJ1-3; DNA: TGTGCCAGCAGTTCCTTCCGTGGAAACACCATATATTTT; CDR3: CASSSFRGNTIYF
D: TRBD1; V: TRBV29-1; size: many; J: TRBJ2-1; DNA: TGCAGCGTTGCAGGGGGCTCCTACAATGAGCAGTTCTTC; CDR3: CSVAGGSYNEQFF
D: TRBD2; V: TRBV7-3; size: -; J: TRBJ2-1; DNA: TGTGCCAGCAGCGCGACGGGGGGAGGCTACAATGAGCAGTTCTTC; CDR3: CASSATGGGYNEQFF
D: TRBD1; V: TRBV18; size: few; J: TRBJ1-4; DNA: TGTGCCAGCTCACAGGGGGCCGCGGATGAAAAACTGTTTTTT; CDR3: CASSQGAADEKLFF
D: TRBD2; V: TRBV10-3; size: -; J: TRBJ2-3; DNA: TGTGCCATCAGTGGGACTAGCGGGAGGGTAGATACGCAGTATTTT; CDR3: CAISGTSGRVDTQYF
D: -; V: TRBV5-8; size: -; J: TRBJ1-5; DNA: TGTGCCAGCAGCTTGTGGTTGGGAGACTCTAGCAATCAGCCCCAGCATTTT; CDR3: CASSLWLGDSSNQPQHF
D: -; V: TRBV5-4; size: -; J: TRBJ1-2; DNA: TGTGCCAGCAGCTTGGCAGGGAAGGGTAACTATGGCTACACCTTC; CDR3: CASSLAGKGNYGYTF
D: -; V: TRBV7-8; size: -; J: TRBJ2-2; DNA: TGTGCCAGCAGCCCCGTCAGGAACACCGGGGAGCTGTTTTTT; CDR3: CASSPVRNTGELFF
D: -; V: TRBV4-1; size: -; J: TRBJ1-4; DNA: TGCGCCAGCAGCCAAGTCGGAGGGGCCCGGGGTGAAAAACTGTTTTTT; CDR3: CASSQVGGARGEKLFF
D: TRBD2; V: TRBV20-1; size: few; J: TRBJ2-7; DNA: TGCAGTGCTAGTCCCTCTAGCGGGGGGACCTACGAGCAGTACTTC; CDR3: CSASPSSGGTYEQYF
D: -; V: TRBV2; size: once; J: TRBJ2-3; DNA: TGTGCCAACCCCCCGGAGGGCGAGCCTAGCACAGATACGCAGTATTTT; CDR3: CANPPEGEPSTDTQYF
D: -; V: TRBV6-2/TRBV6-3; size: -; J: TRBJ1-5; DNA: TGTGCCAGCAGTTGGACTCGCGGGAATCAGCCCCAGCATTTT; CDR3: CASSWTRGNQPQHF
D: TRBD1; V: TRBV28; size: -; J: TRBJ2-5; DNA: TGTGCCAGCAGTTTGGGGACAGGGCTTGGGGAGACCCAGTACTTC; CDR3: CASSLGTGLGETQYF
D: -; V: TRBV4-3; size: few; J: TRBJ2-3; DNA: TGCGCCAGCAGCCAAGAGGGGGCGAATACGCAGTATTTT; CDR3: CASSQEGANTQYF
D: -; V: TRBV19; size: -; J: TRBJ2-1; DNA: TGTGCCAGTAGGCCGCTAGGGGAGGGGGCCTACAATGAGCAGTTCTTC; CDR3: CASRPLGEGAYNEQFF
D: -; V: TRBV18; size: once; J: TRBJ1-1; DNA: TGTGCCAGCTCACCGGGGGGGGACACTGAAGCTTTCTTT; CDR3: CASSPGGDTEAFF
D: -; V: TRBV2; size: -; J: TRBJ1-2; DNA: TGTGCCAGCACAGGGGTCGGGGGCTACACCTTC; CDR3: CASTGVGGYTF
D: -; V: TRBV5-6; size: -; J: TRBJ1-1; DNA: TGTGCCAGCAGCTTCCGTCTCCTGGGAGGCGCTGAAGCTTTCTTT; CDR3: CASSFRLLGGAEAFF
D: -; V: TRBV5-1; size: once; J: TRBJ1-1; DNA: TGCGCCAGCAGCCTGGTTGGGGGGGCTGAAGCTTTCTTT; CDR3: CASSLVGGAEAFF
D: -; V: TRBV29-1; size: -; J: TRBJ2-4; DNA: TGCAGCGTTGAAGTGCGGTTCGGCCTAGCCAAAAACATTCAGTACTTC; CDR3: CSVEVRFGLAKNIQYF
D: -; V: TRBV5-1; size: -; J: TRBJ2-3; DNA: TGCGCCAGCAGCTTTCGACAGGAAGATACGCAGTATTTT; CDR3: CASSFRQEDTQYF
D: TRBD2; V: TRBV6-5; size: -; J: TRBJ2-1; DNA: TGTGCCAGCAGCCATAGCGGGAGGGCCGGGAATGAGCAGTTCTTC; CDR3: CASSHSGRAGNEQFF
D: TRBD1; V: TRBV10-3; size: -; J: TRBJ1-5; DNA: TGTGCCATCAGTGACGGACAGGGCCTTAGCAATCAGCCCCAGCATTTT; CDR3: CAISDGQGLSNQPQHF
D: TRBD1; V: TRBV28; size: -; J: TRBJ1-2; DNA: TGTGCCAGCATACTGACAGGGACCTATGGCTACACCTTC; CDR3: CASILTGTYGYTF
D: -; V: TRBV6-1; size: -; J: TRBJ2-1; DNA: TGTGCCAGCAGTGAAGCCAAACTAGGAGGCTACAATGAGCAGTTCTTC; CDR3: CASSEAKLGGYNEQFF
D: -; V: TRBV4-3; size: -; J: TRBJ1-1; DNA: TGCGCCAGCAGCCAAGTGAGGGCCGGGCGGTCTGAAGCTTTCTTT; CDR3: CASSQVRAGRSEAFF
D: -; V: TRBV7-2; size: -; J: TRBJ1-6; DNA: TGTGCCAGCAGCTTAGAGGCTAGCAGCTCCTATAATTCACCCCTCCACTTT; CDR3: CASSLEASSSYNSPLHF
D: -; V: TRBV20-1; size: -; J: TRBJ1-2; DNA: TGCAGTGAGGGGCCCGTGGGGGGCTACACCTTC; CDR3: CSEGPVGGYTF
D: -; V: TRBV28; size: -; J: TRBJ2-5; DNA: TGTGCCAGCTCAACAGTGCCGCAAGAGACCCAGTACTTC; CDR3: CASSTVPQETQYF
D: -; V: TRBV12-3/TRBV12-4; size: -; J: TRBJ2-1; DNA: TGTGCCAGCAGGGGCCCCGGAGAGCAGTTCTTC; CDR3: CASRGPGEQFF
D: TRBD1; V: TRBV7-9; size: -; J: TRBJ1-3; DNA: TGTGCCAGCAGCTTAGCGGGCCCCCGGGACAGCGTGAATTTT; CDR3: CASSLAGPRDSVNF
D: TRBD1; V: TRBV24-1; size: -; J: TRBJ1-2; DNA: TGTGCCACCAGTGACCCGACAGGGGCCTATGGCTACACCTTC; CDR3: CATSDPTGAYGYTF
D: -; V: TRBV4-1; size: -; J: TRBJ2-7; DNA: TGCGCCAGCAGCCTCCAATGGGGCCCCTACGAGCAGTACTTC; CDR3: CASSLQWGPYEQYF
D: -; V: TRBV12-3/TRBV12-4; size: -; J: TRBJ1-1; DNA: TGTGCCAGCAGTAGGAGTCATGAAGCTTTCTTT; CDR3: CASSRSHEAFF
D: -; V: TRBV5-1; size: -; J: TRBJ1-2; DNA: TGCGCCAGCAGCTTCGGGTCTGGGGGCTACACCTTC; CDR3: CASSFGSGGYTF
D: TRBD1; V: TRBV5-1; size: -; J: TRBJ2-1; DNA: TGCGCCAGCAGCGGAGGACAGGGGCGGGGAGTTGAGCAGTTCTTC; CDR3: CASSGGQGRGVEQFF
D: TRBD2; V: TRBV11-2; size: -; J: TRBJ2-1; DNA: TGTGCCAGCAGCTTAGGCGGGAGGACCAACAATGAGCAGTTCTTC; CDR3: CASSLGGRTNNEQFF
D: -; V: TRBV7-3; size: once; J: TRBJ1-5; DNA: TGTGCCAGCAGCTTAACGGGGGCTCTGGGTCAGCCCCAGCATTTT; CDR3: CASSLTGALGQPQHF
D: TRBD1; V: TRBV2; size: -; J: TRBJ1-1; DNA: TGTGCCAGCAGTGAACAGGGGGCGTATACTGAAGCTTTCTTT; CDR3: CASSEQGAYTEAFF
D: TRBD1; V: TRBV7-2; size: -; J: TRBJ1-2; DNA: TGTGCCAGCAGCCCCCGACAGGGAAGGGATGGCTACACCTTC; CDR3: CASSPRQGRDGYTF
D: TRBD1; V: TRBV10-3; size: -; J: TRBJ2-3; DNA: TGTGCCGCCTCTACGCACCGGGACAGGGGCACAGATACGCAGTATTTT; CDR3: CAASTHRDRGTDTQYF
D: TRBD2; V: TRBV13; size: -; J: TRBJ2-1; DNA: TGTGCCAGCAGCTCCACGGGAGGCCGTGGGGTTGAGCAGTTCTTC; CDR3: CASSSTGGRGVEQFF